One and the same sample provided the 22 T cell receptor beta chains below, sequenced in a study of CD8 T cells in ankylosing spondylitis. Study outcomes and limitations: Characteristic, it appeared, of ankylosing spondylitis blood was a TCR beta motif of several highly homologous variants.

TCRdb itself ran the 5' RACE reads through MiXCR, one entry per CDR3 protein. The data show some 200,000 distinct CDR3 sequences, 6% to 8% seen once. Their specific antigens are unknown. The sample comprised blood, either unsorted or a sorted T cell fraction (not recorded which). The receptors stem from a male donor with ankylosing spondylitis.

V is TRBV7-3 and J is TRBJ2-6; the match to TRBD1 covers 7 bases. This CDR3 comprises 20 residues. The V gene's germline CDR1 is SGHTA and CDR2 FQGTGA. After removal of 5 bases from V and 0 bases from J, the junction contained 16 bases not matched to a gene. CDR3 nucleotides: TGTGCCAGCAGCCTGAACAGGGGTCTAAATCCGTTCTCTGGGGCCAACGTCCTGACTTTC. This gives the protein CASSLNRGLNPFSGANVLTF.

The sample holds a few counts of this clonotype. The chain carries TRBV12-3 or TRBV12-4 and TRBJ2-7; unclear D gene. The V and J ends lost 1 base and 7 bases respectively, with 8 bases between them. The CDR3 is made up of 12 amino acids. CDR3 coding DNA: TGTGCCAGCAGTTTAGGACATACGGAGCAGTACTTC. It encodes CASSLGHTEQYF.

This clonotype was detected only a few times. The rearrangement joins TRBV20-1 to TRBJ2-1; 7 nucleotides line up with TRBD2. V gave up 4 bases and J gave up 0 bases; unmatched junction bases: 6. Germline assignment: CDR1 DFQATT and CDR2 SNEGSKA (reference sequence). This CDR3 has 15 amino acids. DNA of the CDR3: TGCAGTGCTACCTTCGGGGGGAACTCCTACAATGAGCAGTTCTTC. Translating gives CSATFGGNSYNEQFF.

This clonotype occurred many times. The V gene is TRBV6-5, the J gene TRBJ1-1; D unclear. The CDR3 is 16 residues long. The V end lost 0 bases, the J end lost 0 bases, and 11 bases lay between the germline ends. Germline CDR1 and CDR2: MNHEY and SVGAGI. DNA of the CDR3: TGTGCCAGCAGTTACTCTTTTCGGGCCATGAACACTGAAGCTTTCTTT. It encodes CASSYSFRAMNTEAFF.

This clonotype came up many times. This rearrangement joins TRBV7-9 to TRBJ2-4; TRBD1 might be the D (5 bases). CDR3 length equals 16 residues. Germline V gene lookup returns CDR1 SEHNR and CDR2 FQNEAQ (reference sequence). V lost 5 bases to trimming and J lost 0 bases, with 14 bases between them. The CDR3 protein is CASSLGENLAKNIQYF. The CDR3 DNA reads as TGTGCCAGCAGCCTAGGGGAAAACTTAGCCAAAAACATTCAGTACTTC.

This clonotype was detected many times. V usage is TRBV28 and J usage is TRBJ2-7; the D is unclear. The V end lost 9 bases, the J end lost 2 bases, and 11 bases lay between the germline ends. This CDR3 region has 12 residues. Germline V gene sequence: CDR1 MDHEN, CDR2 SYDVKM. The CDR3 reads CASLINTYEQYF. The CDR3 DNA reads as TGTGCCAGTCTCATAAACACCTACGAGCAGTACTTC.

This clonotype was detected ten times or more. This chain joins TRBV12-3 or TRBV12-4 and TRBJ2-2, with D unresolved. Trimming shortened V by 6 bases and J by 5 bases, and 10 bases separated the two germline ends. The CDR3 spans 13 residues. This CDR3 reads CASRLLKTGELFF. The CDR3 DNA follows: TGTGCCAGCAGGTTGTTGAAAACCGGGGAGCTGTTTTTT.

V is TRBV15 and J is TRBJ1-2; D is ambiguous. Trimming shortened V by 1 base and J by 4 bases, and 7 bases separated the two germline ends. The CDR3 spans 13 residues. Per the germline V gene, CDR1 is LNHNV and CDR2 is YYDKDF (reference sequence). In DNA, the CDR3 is TGTGCCACCAGCAGAGTCTCATCCTATGGCTACACCTTC. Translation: CATSRVSSYGYTF.

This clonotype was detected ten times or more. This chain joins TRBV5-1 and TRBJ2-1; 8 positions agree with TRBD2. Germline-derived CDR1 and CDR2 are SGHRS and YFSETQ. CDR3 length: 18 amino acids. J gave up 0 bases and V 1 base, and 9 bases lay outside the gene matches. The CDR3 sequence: CASSLHRTSLSSYNEQFF. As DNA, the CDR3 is TGCGCCAGCAGCTTGCACCGGACTAGCCTGAGCTCCTACAATGAGCAGTTCTTC.

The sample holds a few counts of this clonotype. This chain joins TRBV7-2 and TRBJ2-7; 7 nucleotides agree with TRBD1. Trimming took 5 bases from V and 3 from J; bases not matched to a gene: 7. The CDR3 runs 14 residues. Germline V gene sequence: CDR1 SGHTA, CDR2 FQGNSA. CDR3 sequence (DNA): TGTGCCAGCAGCCCCTACAGGGGATTCTACGAGCAGTACTTC. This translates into CASSPYRGFYEQYF.

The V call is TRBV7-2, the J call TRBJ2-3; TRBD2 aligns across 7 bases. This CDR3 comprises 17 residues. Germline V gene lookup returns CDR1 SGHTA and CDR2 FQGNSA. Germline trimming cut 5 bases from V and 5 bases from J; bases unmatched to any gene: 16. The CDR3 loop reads CASSASRTRRVGDTQYF. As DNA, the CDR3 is TGTGCCAGCAGCGCCTCTAGGACTAGACGAGTAGGAGATACGCAGTATTTT.

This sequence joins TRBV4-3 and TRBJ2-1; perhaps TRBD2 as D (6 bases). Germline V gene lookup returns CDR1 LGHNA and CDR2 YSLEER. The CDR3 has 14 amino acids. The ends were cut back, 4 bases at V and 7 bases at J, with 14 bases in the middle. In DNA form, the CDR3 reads TGCGCCAGCAGCCGGGGGGAATCGGAGAATGAGCAGTTCTTC. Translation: CASSRGESENEQFF.

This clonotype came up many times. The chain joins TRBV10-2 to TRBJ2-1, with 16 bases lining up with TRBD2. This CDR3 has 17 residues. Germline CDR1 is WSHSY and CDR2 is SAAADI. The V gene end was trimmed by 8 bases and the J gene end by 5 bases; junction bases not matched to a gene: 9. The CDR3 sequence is CASSPGLAGGPHNEQFF. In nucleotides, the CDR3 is TGCGCCAGCTCTCCGGGACTAGCGGGAGGGCCCCACAATGAGCAGTTCTTC.

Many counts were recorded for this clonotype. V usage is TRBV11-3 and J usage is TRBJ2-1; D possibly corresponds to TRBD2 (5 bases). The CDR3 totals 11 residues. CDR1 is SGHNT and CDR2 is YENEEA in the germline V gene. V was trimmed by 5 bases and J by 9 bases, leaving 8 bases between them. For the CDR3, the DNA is TGTGCCAGCAGCGAGGGCTCTGAGCAGTTCTTC. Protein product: CASSEGSEQFF.

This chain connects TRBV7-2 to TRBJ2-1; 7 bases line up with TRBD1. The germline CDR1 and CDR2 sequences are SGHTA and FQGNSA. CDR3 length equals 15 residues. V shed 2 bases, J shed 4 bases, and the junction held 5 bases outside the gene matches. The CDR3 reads CASSLNPGQYNEQFF. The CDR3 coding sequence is TGTGCCAGCAGCTTAAATCCGGGACAGTACAATGAGCAGTTCTTC.

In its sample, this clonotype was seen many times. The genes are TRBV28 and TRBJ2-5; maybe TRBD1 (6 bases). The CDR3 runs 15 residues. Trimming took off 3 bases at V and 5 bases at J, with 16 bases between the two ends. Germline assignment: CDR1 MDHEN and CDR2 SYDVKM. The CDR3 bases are TGTGCCAGCAGTTTCCAGGGGCGCGTCTGGGAGACCCAGTACTTC. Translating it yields CASSFQGRVWETQYF.

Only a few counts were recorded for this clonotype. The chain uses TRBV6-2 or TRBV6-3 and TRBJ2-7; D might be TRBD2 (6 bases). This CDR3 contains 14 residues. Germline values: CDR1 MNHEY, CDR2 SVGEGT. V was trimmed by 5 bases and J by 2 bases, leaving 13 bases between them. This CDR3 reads CASSQRALTYEQYF. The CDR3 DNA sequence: TGTGCCAGCAGTCAGCGGGCATTAACCTACGAGCAGTACTTC.

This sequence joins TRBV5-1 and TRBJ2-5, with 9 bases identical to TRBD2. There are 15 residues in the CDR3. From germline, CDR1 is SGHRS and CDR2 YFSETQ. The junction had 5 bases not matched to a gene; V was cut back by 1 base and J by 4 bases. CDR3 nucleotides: TGCGCCAGCAGCTTGATACAGCGGGAGGCAGAGACCCAGTACTTC. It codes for CASSLIQREAETQYF.

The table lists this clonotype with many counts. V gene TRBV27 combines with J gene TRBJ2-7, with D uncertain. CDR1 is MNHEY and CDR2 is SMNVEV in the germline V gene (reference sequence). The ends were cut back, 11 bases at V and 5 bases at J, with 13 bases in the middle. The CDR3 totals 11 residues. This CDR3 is CASWAFNEQYF. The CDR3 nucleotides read TGTGCCTCCTGGGCGTTCAACGAGCAGTACTTC.

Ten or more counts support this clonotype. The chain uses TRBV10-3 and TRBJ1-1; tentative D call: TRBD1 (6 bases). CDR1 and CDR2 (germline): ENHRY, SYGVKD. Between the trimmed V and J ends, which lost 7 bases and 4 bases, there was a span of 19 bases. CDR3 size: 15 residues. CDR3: CAITPVIGGGTEAFF. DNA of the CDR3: TGTGCCATCACTCCTGTTATTGGGGGCGGCACTGAAGCTTTCTTT.

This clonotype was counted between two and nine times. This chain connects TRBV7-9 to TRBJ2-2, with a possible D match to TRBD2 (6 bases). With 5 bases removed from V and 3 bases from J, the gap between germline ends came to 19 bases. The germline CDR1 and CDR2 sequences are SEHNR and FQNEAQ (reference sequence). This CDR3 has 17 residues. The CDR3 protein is CASSPGLACKYTGELFF. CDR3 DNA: TGTGCCAGCAGCCCTGGCCTAGCGTGCAAGTACACCGGGGAGCTGTTTTTT.

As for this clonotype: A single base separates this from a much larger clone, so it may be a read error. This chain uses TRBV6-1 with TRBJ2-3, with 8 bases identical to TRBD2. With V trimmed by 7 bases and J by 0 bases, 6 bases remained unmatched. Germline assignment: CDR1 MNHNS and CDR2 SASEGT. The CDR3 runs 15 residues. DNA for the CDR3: TGTGCCAGCACCTTAAGCGGGGGTAGCACAGATACGCAGTATTTT. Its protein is CASTLSGGSTDTQYF.